This TCR beta chain was identified during a study of low-dose radiotherapy and immunotherapy resistance in tumors. Study background: Intravenous nivolumab 240 mg every two weeks plus ipilimumab 1 mg/kg every six weeks was given to patients. Intravenous cyclophosphamide 200 mg/m2 was given every two weeks, one day before radiation and immunotherapy.

TRAV- and TRBV-specific primers primed first-strand cDNA, covering alpha and beta chains. Over 20 PCR cycles, TCRs were amplified from a constant-region primer and V-primer adapter. MiXCR, run by TCRdb on the reads, gives a single entry per CDR3 protein. The table shows tens of thousands of distinct CDR3 sequences, with over 15% occurring only once. The sample's time point: after trial treatment. The treatment was: LDRT plus nivolumab, ipilimumab, low-dose cyclophosphamide and aspirin (RACIN trial). This receptor was identified in a male donor with prostate cancer. Specimen: PBMCs, collected after low-dose radiotherapy plus immunotherapy.

The CDR3 is CSATLSGRAQDTQYF. The CDR3 DNA reads TGCAGTGCTACCCTTAGCGGGAGGGCACAAGATACGCAGTATTTT. The gene calls are TRBV20-1 and TRBJ2-3, with 11 nucleotides matching TRBD2. J lost 5 bases, V lost 4 bases, and 8 bases had no gene match. Germline assignment: CDR1 DFQATT and CDR2 SNEGSKA (reference sequence). This CDR3 region has 15 residues.